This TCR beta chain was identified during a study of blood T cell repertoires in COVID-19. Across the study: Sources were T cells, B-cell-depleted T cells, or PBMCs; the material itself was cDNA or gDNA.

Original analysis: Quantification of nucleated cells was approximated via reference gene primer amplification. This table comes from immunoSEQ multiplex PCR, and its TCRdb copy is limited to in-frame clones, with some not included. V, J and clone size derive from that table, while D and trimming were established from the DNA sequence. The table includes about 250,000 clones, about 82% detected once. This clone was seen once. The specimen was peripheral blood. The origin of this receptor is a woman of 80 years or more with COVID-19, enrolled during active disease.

For the CDR3, the DNA is TGTGCCACCAGGGACAGTACCACCGGGGAGCTGTTTTTT. This sequence encodes CATRDSTTGELFF. The genes are TRBV24-1 and TRBJ2-2; D may be TRBD1 (6 bases). The V end was cut by 7 bases, the J end by 4 bases, with 9 bases between. Looked up from germline, CDR1 is KGHDR and CDR2 is SFDVKD. The CDR3 has 13 amino acids.